This T cell receptor beta chain was documented in a study of blood T cell repertoires in COVID-19. Study at large: The origin of the acute and convalescent COVID-19 samples was the United States, Italy and Spain. The cDNA or gDNA used as material had been derived from T cells, B-cell-depleted T cells, or PBMCs.

The CDR3 covers 15 residues. Looked up from germline, CDR1 is MGHRA and CDR2 is YSYEKL. The V end lost 1 base, the J end lost 1 base, and 11 bases lay between the germline ends. Original data processing: The authors estimated nucleated cell counts from reference gene primer amplification. This table comes from immunoSEQ multiplex PCR, and its TCRdb copy is limited to in-frame clones, with some not included. From that table come the V and J calls and clone size; the DNA was used to work out D and trimming. Of 140,000 or so clones listed, 75% to 85% were seen once; the top ten hold roughly 5.1%. Seattle patients were enrolled while actively infected and followed longitudinally.

This TCR derives from a woman aged 70 to 79 with COVID-19, enrolled during active disease. V usage is TRBV4-1 and J usage is TRBJ2-7; the D gene is possibly TRBD1 (6 bases). Input material: peripheral blood. In DNA, the CDR3 is TGCGCCAGCAGCCAAGGTGGGGGCCGATCCTACGAGCAGTACTTC. It is translated as CASSQGGGRSYEQYF.